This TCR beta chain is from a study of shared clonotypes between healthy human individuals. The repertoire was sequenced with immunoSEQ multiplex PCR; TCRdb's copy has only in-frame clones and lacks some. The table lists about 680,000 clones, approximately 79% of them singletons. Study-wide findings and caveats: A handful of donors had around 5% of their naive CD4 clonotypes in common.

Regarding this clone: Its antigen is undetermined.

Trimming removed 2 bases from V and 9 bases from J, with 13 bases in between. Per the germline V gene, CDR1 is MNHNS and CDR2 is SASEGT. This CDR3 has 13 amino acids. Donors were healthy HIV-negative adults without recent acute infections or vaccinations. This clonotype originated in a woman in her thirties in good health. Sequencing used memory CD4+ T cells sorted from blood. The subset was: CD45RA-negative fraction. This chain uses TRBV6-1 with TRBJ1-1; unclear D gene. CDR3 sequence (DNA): TGTGCCAGCAGTGAAAGTTCTCCCGGGAAAGCTTTCTTT. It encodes CASSESSPGKAFF.